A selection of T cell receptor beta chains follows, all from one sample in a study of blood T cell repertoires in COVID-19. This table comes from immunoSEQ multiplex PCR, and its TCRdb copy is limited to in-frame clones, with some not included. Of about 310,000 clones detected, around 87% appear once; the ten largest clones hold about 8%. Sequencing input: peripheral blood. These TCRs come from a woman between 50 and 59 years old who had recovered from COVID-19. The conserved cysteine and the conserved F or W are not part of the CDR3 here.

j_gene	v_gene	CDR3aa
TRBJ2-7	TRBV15	ASSRDRGYEQY
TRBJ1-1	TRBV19	ASRIGGLTEAF
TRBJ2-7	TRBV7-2	ASSLGRTRTYEQY
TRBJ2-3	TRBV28	ASSALAGVVDTQY
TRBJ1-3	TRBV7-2	ASSLDARTFTSSGNTIY
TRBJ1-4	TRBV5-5	ASSLYSTTNEKLF
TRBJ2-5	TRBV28	ASSLRQGARETQY
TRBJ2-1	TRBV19	ASSPGLAGDVSEQF
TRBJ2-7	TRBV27	ASSLSRGSGRPYEQY
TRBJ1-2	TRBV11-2	ASSLDRGQGYT
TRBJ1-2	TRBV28	ASSSGLKGYT
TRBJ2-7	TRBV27	ASSWDRGSYEQY
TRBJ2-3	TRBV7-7	ASSLTALESDTQY
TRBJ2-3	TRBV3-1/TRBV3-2	ASSQIRTSGSPSSTDTQY
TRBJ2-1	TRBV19	ASSPGRGNEQF
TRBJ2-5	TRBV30	AWNRGTGKETQY
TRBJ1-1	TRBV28	ASSLRNTEAF
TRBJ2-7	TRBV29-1	SVEMGHTSYEQY
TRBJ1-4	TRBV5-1	ASSLEGGNKLF
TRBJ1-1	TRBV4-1	ASSQDLGKNTEAF
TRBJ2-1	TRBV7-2	ASSASGMVVI
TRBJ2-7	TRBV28	ASSFGGGLEQY
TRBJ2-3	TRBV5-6	ASSPTVTDTQY
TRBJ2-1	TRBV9	ASSVGTSGGRNEQF
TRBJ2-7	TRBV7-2	ASSGQVYEQY
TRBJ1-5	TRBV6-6	ASSRGQGSLTSNQPQH
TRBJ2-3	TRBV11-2	ASRRVSRDTQY
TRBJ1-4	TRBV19	ASSSGQSSNEKLF
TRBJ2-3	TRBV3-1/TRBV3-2	ASSYIAGGPPDTQY
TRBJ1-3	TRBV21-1	ASSKWGGINTIY
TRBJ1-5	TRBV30	AWSRQNNQPQH
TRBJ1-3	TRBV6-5	ASSYSSGSGNTIY
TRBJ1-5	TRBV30	AWSVGGYSNQPQH
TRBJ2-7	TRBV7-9	ASSTGTGLYEQY
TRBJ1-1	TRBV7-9	ASSPRRATEAF
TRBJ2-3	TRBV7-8	ASSLVAGQGN
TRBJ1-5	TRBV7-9	ASSLGDYSNQPQH
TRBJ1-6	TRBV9	ASSDGGNSPLH
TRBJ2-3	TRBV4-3	ASSQPTGGYGDTQY
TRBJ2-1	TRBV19	ASSRDRGNEQF
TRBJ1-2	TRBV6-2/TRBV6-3	ASSYHLPPSGTGDGYT
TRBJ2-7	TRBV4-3	ASSQAFGGSTYEQY
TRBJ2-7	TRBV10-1	ASRGNRGWAYEQY
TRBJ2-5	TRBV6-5	ASRAQGLIQETQY
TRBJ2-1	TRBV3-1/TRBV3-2	ASSQGGQNNEQF
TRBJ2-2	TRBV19	ASRDFGNTGELF
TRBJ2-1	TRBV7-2	ASSRGLAGGYFGDEQF
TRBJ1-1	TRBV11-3	ASSSSLNTEAF